These 11 T cell receptor beta chains share one sample of origin, sequenced in a study of naive and memory T cell subsets. The beta constant-region primer was an equimolar mix of two oligonucleotides covering TRBC1 and TRBC2. Using its own MiXCR run on the UMI-ligation and nested PCR reads, TCRdb lists one record per CDR3 protein. The sample yields about 85,000 distinct CDR3 sequences, under 15% seen once. Sequences were obtained from central memory CD4+ T cells from blood. The receptor source for this set is a human donor in good health.

The CDR3 spells CSAPAPGGPEAFF. The CDR3, as DNA: TGCAGTGCTCCCGCCCCGGGGGGCCCTGAAGCTTTCTTT. V usage is TRBV20-1 and J usage is TRBJ1-1; a possible D gene is TRBD1 (6 bases). The V end lost 5 bases, the J end lost 6 bases, and 16 bases lay between the germline ends. Per the germline V gene, CDR1 is DFQATT and CDR2 is SNEGSKA (reference sequence). The length of the CDR3 is 13 residues.

This clonotype was picked up a small number of times. The chain combines TRBV28 with TRBJ2-7; the match to TRBD1 covers 8 bases. Per the germline V gene, CDR1 is MDHEN and CDR2 is SYDVKM. The CDR3 length is 16 residues. The J segment lost 1 base and the V segment lost 1 base, leaving 6 bases of the junction unmatched. The CDR3 coding sequence is TGTGCCAGCAGTTTATTCGGGACAGGTCCTTCCTACGAGCAGTACTTC. This encodes CASSLFGTGPSYEQYF.

The DNA of the CDR3 is TGCAGCGCCGATACGACAGGGCGCTATTACAATGAGCAGTTCTTC. It encodes CSADTTGRYYNEQFF. This chain links TRBV29-1 with TRBJ2-1; 7 nucleotides align to TRBD1. The CDR3 length is 15 residues. The ends lost 7 bases at V and 4 bases at J; junction bases unmatched: 13. The germline V gene has CDR1 SQVTM and CDR2 ANQGSEA.

V and J are TRBV7-8 and TRBJ1-1, with a tentative D call TRBD1 (5 bases). The CDR3 spans 14 residues. V lost 2 bases to trimming and J lost 11 bases, with 18 bases between them. The germline V gene has CDR1 SGHVS and CDR2 FQNEAQ. DNA of the CDR3: TGTGCCAGCAGCTTACAGGAGAGGTCAGGGTGGGCTTTCTTT. It specifies CASSLQERSGWAFF.

The chain joins TRBV2 to TRBJ2-1; 9 positions agree with TRBD1. This CDR3 contains 17 residues. V was pared by 2 bases and J by 2 bases, with 7 bases of the junction left unmatched. Germline CDR1 reads SNHLY; CDR2 reads FYNNEI. For the CDR3, the DNA is TGTGCCAGCAGTGAACTTTTAAGGACAGGGGCCTACAATGAGCAGTTCTTC. Translation gives CASSELLRTGAYNEQFF.

There are many counts of this clonotype. The V gene is TRBV7-9, the J gene TRBJ2-7; D is unresolved. This CDR3 comprises 15 residues. V lost 5 bases to trimming and J lost 3 bases, with 17 bases between them. CDR1 and CDR2 (germline): SEHNR, FQNEAQ (reference sequence). DNA of the CDR3: TGTGCCAGCAGCCCGGTTCCGGTAGCCGGCTACGAGCAGTACTTC. Translated: CASSPVPVAGYEQYF. Full variable domain (remainder filled in from reference TRBV7-9 and TRBJ2-7): DTGVSQNPRHKITKRGQNVTFRCDPISEHNRLYWYRQTLGQGPEFLTYFQNEAQLEKSRLLSDRFSAERPKGSFSTLEIQRTEQGDSAMYLCASSPVPVAGYEQYFGPGTRLTVT.

The chain uses TRBV3-1 and TRBJ2-2; unclear D gene. Germline assignment: CDR1 LGHDT and CDR2 YNNKEL (reference sequence). V lost 1 base, J lost 7 bases, and 1 base lay in between. The CDR3 loop spans 11 amino acids. For the CDR3, the DNA is TGTGCCAGCAGCCAAGTCGGGGAGCTGTTTTTT. Its translation is CASSQVGELFF. Using reference TRBV3-1 and TRBJ2-2 for the parts outside the CDR3, the full variable domain is DTAVSQTPKYLVTQMGNDKSIKCEQNLGHDTMYWYKQDSKKFLKIMFSYNNKELIINETVPNRFSPKSPDKAHLNLHINSLELGDSAVYFCASSQVGELFFGEGSRLTVL.

There are many counts of this clonotype. The chain employs TRBV29-1 and TRBJ2-3; 8 bases line up with TRBD1. There are 12 residues in the CDR3. Germline CDR1 reads SQVTM; CDR2 reads ANQGSEA. V was pared by 7 bases and J by 6 bases, with 6 bases of the junction left unmatched. The CDR3 here is CSEYQGADTQYF. CDR3 in DNA: TGCAGCGAGTATCAGGGGGCCGATACGCAGTATTTT.

This chain joins TRBV2 and TRBJ1-2, with 7 bases fitting TRBD1. The germline CDR1 and CDR2 sequences are SNHLY and FYNNEI. With 2 bases clipped from V and 7 bases from J, the junction kept 7 bases outside the gene matches. This CDR3 has 14 amino acids. The CDR3 loop reads CASSESTGDGGYTF. CDR3 coding DNA: TGTGCCAGCAGTGAATCAACAGGGGACGGTGGCTACACCTTC.

This clonotype was picked up a small number of times. The V call is TRBV7-9, the J call TRBJ2-3, with D hard to call. The CDR3 is 14 amino acids. Germline CDR1 SEHNR, CDR2 FQNEAQ (reference sequence). V was pared by 1 base and J by 0 bases, with 5 bases between. The chain's CDR3 is CASSLGVSTDTQYF. The CDR3 DNA follows: TGTGCCAGCAGCTTAGGTGTCAGCACAGATACGCAGTATTTT.

The V gene is TRBV6-1, the J gene TRBJ1-5; TRBD1 aligns across 9 bases. V trimming: 11 bases; J trimming: 6 bases; junction bases outside the gene matches: 11. Germline-derived CDR1 and CDR2 are MNHNS and SASEGT. This CDR3 has 14 residues. This CDR3 reads CALRNRGPGQPQHF. CDR3 in DNA: TGTGCCCTCAGGAACAGGGGGCCGGGTCAGCCCCAGCATTTT.